These T cell receptor beta chains were read from a single sample in a study of cytomegalovirus exposure and HLA in healthy donors. TCRdb's copy holds only in-frame clones and misses some; the assay was immunoSEQ multiplex PCR. The table lists roughly 140,000 clones, 70% to 80% of them singletons. The sequenced material came from PBMCs. These receptors all stem from a woman aged 40-49 years in good health and CMV-seropositive. Each CDR3 is given with its conserved first and last residue. D genes are given only for firm matches. For some rows the clone size is stated as once, few or many, or as a class when expanded; others skip it.

size: few; D: TRBD2; J: TRBJ2-3; V: TRBV6-5; CDR3: CASSGAGGGDTQYF; DNA: TGTGCCAGCAGTGGTGCGGGAGGTGGAGATACGCAGTATTTT
size: NA; D: NA; J: TRBJ2-1; V: TRBV4-1; CDR3: CASTKDQGTGDNEQFF; DNA: TGCGCCAGCACCAAAGATCAGGGTACGGGGGACAATGAGCAGTTCTTC
size: NA; D: NA; J: TRBJ1-2; V: TRBV21-1; CDR3: CASSKRDRGNYGYTF; DNA: TGTGCCAGCAGCAAAAGGGACAGGGGTAACTATGGCTACACCTTC
size: NA; D: TRBD2; J: TRBJ2-2; V: TRBV15; CDR3: CATSPGTSGILELFF; DNA: TGTGCCACCAGCCCTGGGACTAGCGGGATTTTAGAGCTGTTTTTT
size: NA; D: TRBD2; J: TRBJ2-3; V: TRBV2; CDR3: CASIRTSYSDTQYF; DNA: TGTGCCAGCATTAGGACTAGCTACTCAGATACGCAGTATTTT
size: NA; D: TRBD2; J: TRBJ2-7; V: TRBV2; CDR3: CASSRTSGYHEQYF; DNA: TGTGCCAGCAGCAGGACTAGCGGGTACCACGAGCAGTACTTC
size: NA; D: NA; J: TRBJ1-2; V: TRBV29-1; CDR3: CSAEQGSGGYTF; DNA: TGCAGCGCGGAGCAGGGGTCAGGTGGCTACACCTTC
size: NA; D: TRBD2; J: TRBJ2-7; V: TRBV7-2; CDR3: CASSSRTSGRHEQYF; DNA: TGTGCCAGCAGTTCTCGGACTAGCGGGAGACACGAGCAGTACTTC
size: once; D: NA; J: TRBJ2-7; V: TRBV18; CDR3: CASSVDYVLEQYF; DNA: TGTGCCAGCTCAGTGGACTACGTGCTCGAGCAGTACTTC
size: NA; D: TRBD1; J: TRBJ1-2; V: TRBV5-6; CDR3: CASSYLQGARGYTF; DNA: TGTGCCAGCAGCTACCTACAGGGGGCTCGGGGCTACACCTTC
size: once; D: NA; J: TRBJ1-1; V: TRBV19; CDR3: CASSILGGANTEAFF; DNA: TGTGCCAGTAGTATTTTAGGAGGAGCGAACACTGAAGCTTTCTTT
size: NA; D: NA; J: TRBJ2-1; V: TRBV7-2; CDR3: CASSLVQGTGSEQFF; DNA: TGTGCCAGCAGCTTAGTTCAGGGGACCGGGTCTGAGCAGTTCTTC
size: NA; D: TRBD2; J: TRBJ2-3; V: TRBV5-1; CDR3: CASSLGLARPDTQYF; DNA: TGCGCCAGCAGCTTGGGACTAGCCCGGCCAGATACGCAGTATTTT
size: NA; D: NA; J: TRBJ1-1; V: TRBV19; CDR3: CASSIQGSTEAFF; DNA: TGTGCCAGTAGTATCCAGGGGAGCACTGAAGCTTTCTTT
size: NA; D: TRBD2; J: TRBJ2-7; V: TRBV5-1; CDR3: CASSRLAGGTYEQYF; DNA: TGCGCCAGCAGTCGACTAGCGGGAGGGACCTACGAGCAGTACTTC
size: NA; D: TRBD1; J: TRBJ2-3; V: TRBV28; CDR3: CASSAPGTGADTQYF; DNA: TGTGCCAGCAGCGCCCCCGGGACAGGGGCCGATACGCAGTATTTT
size: once; D: NA; J: TRBJ2-1; V: TRBV7-2; CDR3: CASSRGGPGDEQFF; DNA: TGTGCCAGCAGCCGTGGAGGGCCGGGGGATGAGCAGTTCTTC
size: few; D: TRBD2; J: TRBJ2-5; V: TRBV28; CDR3: CASSRGLAGGRTQYF; DNA: TGTGCCAGCAGCCGAGGACTAGCGGGGGGGCGGACCCAGTACTTC
size: NA; D: TRBD1; J: TRBJ2-2; V: TRBV5-1; CDR3: CASSLTGATGELFF; DNA: TGCGCCAGCAGCTTGACAGGGGCGACCGGGGAGCTGTTTTTT
size: NA; D: NA; J: TRBJ1-1; V: TRBV7-8; CDR3: CASRQDSEAFF; DNA: TGTGCCAGCAGACAAGACTCTGAAGCTTTCTTT
size: NA; D: NA; J: TRBJ1-1; V: TRBV18; CDR3: CASSFGGAAEAFF; DNA: TGTGCCAGCTCATTCGGGGGGGCCGCTGAAGCTTTCTTT
size: NA; D: NA; J: TRBJ1-5; V: TRBV21-1; CDR3: CASSKERGHSNQPQHF; DNA: TGTGCCAGCAGCAAAGAAAGGGGTCATAGCAATCAGCCCCAGCATTTT
size: NA; D: TRBD2; J: TRBJ2-1; V: TRBV7-6; CDR3: CASSLGTSGRSRPGDEQFF; DNA: TGTGCCAGCAGCTTAGGCACTAGCGGGAGGTCCCGACCCGGAGATGAGCAGTTCTTC
size: NA; D: NA; J: TRBJ2-5; V: TRBV2; CDR3: CASSEFSGQETQYF; DNA: TGTGCCAGCAGTGAATTTAGCGGCCAAGAGACCCAGTACTTC
size: NA; D: NA; J: TRBJ2-5; V: TRBV7-2; CDR3: CASSLLGARLETQYF; DNA: TGTGCCAGCAGTTTACTGGGGGCGAGATTGGAGACCCAGTACTTC
size: NA; D: TRBD2; J: TRBJ2-5; V: TRBV6-5; CDR3: CASNAAGGEGETQYF; DNA: TGTGCCAGCAACGCCGCGGGGGGGGAAGGGGAGACCCAGTACTTC
size: few; D: NA; J: TRBJ1-1; V: TRBV19; CDR3: CASSMTGNTEAFF; DNA: TGTGCCAGTAGTATGACAGGGAACACTGAAGCTTTCTTT
size: NA; D: TRBD1; J: TRBJ2-7; V: TRBV2; CDR3: CASSVRPTGGGRYSGEQYF; DNA: TGTGCCAGCAGTGTGCGGCCGACAGGGGGAGGGCGTTATTCTGGCGAGCAGTACTTC
size: NA; D: TRBD1; J: TRBJ1-2; V: TRBV6-5; CDR3: CASSTRTGAFGYTF; DNA: TGTGCCAGCAGTACCCGGACAGGGGCCTTCGGCTACACCTTC
size: NA; D: NA; J: TRBJ2-5; V: TRBV4-1; CDR3: CASSQELRGSQETQYF; DNA: TGCGCCAGCAGCCAAGAGCTTAGGGGCAGTCAAGAGACCCAGTACTTC
size: few; D: TRBD1; J: TRBJ2-7; V: TRBV29-1; CDR3: CSVLQGQGAFYEQYF; DNA: TGCAGCGTTCTTCAGGGACAGGGGGCATTCTACGAGCAGTACTTC
size: NA; D: NA; J: TRBJ2-2; V: TRBV5-1; CDR3: CASSLVSGWAGELFF; DNA: TGCGCCAGCAGCTTGGTATCAGGATGGGCCGGGGAGCTGTTTTTT
size: NA; D: TRBD2; J: TRBJ2-7; V: TRBV6-6; CDR3: CAASITGGWDEQYF; DNA: TGTGCCGCCTCTATTACGGGAGGGTGGGACGAGCAGTACTTC
size: NA; D: NA; J: TRBJ1-1; V: TRBV18; CDR3: CASSPGQGMGAFF; DNA: TGTGCCAGCTCACCAGGGCAGGGGATGGGAGCTTTCTTT
size: NA; D: TRBD2; J: TRBJ2-3; V: TRBV29-1; CDR3: CSAAGLAGVISDTQYF; DNA: TGCAGCGCCGCGGGACTAGCGGGAGTGATATCAGATACGCAGTATTTT
size: once; D: TRBD1; J: TRBJ1-2; V: TRBV2; CDR3: CASSDRGGGYTF; DNA: TGTGCCAGCAGCGACAGGGGCGGGGGCTACACCTTC
size: NA; D: NA; J: TRBJ2-1; V: TRBV14; CDR3: CASSRHYNEQFF; DNA: TGTGCCAGCAGCCGACACTACAATGAGCAGTTCTTC
size: NA; D: TRBD2; J: TRBJ2-1; V: TRBV7-2; CDR3: CASSSGLAGVYNEQFF; DNA: TGTGCCAGCAGCTCCGGACTAGCGGGAGTCTACAATGAGCAGTTCTTC
size: NA; D: NA; J: TRBJ2-1; V: TRBV5-1; CDR3: CASSGGISYNEQFF; DNA: TGCGCCAGCAGTGGCGGGATTTCCTACAATGAGCAGTTCTTC
size: NA; D: NA; J: TRBJ1-1; V: TRBV12-5; CDR3: CASGLSQTGMNTEAFF; DNA: TGTGCTAGTGGTTTGTCCCAAACAGGGATGAACACTGAAGCTTTCTTT
size: once; D: NA; J: TRBJ1-5; V: TRBV6-1; CDR3: CASRLQTEYNQPQHF; DNA: TGTGCCAGCAGGTTACAGACAGAATACAATCAGCCCCAGCATTTT
size: NA; D: TRBD1; J: TRBJ1-2; V: TRBV7-9; CDR3: CASSLGQGYGYTF; DNA: TGTGCCAGCAGCTTAGGACAGGGCTATGGCTACACCTTC
size: once; D: TRBD1; J: TRBJ2-3; V: TRBV4-2; CDR3: CASSQDRGGDRATDTQYF; DNA: TGTGCCAGCAGCCAAGACCGGGGTGGGGACAGGGCCACAGATACGCAGTATTTT
size: NA; D: TRBD1; J: TRBJ2-6; V: TRBV7-8; CDR3: CASSFRDRAFSGANVLTF; DNA: TGTGCCAGCAGCTTTAGGGACAGGGCTTTTTCTGGGGCCAACGTCCTGACTTTC
size: NA; D: TRBD1; J: TRBJ1-4; V: TRBV5-1; CDR3: CASSLGTGTEKLFF; DNA: TGCGCCAGCAGCCTAGGGACAGGGACTGAAAAACTGTTTTTT
size: NA; D: TRBD2; J: TRBJ2-7; V: TRBV5-1; CDR3: CASSGGGRITSGSYEQYF; DNA: TGCGCCAGCAGCGGGGGGGGGAGGATCACTAGCGGTTCCTACGAGCAGTACTTC
size: NA; D: NA; J: TRBJ1-1; V: TRBV29-1; CDR3: CSVAPDGMATEAFF; DNA: TGCAGCGTTGCGCCGGACGGGATGGCCACTGAAGCTTTCTTT
size: NA; D: TRBD1; J: TRBJ1-1; V: TRBV13; CDR3: CASRPFLNRGMNTEAFF; DNA: TGTGCCAGCAGACCATTCCTAAACAGGGGTATGAACACTGAAGCTTTCTTT
size: NA; D: NA; J: TRBJ1-1; V: TRBV2; CDR3: CASSRSGIGTEAFF; DNA: TGTGCCAGCAGTCGGTCGGGTATTGGAACTGAAGCTTTCTTT
size: NA; D: TRBD1; J: TRBJ1-2; V: TRBV4-1; CDR3: CASSQGVRQGARTNYGYTF; DNA: TGCGCCAGCAGCCAAGGGGTCAGACAGGGGGCGCGAACTAACTATGGCTACACCTTC
size: NA; D: TRBD2; J: TRBJ2-3; V: TRBV4-2; CDR3: CASAGGSEPDTQYF; DNA: TGTGCCAGCGCGGGGGGGAGTGAGCCAGATACGCAGTATTTT
size: NA; D: NA; J: TRBJ1-4; V: TRBV11-2; CDR3: CASQEGDMTNEKLFF; DNA: TGTGCCAGCCAAGAGGGGGATATGACTAATGAAAAACTGTTTTTT
size: NA; D: TRBD1; J: TRBJ1-4; V: TRBV19; CDR3: CASSTRGQTNEKLFF; DNA: TGTGCCAGTAGTACCAGGGGACAGACTAATGAAAAACTGTTTTTT
size: NA; D: NA; J: TRBJ2-5; V: TRBV13; CDR3: CASSLGLGGPRETQYF; DNA: TGTGCCAGCAGCCTAGGTCTAGGGGGTCCGAGGGAGACCCAGTACTTC
size: NA; D: NA; J: TRBJ2-5; V: TRBV10-1; CDR3: CASSAGGPRGTQYF; DNA: TGCGCCAGCAGCGCTGGGGGCCCCAGGGGGACCCAGTACTTC
size: NA; D: TRBD2; J: TRBJ2-1; V: TRBV9; CDR3: CASSVGLAGGPGVF; DNA: TGTGCCAGCAGCGTGGGACTAGCGGGAGGCCCGGGGGTCTTC
size: once; D: NA; J: TRBJ1-2; V: TRBV6-4; CDR3: CASSDVFGQLYGYTF; DNA: TGTGCCAGCAGTGACGTGTTTGGACAGCTCTATGGCTACACCTTC
size: NA; D: TRBD2; J: TRBJ2-3; V: TRBV23-1; CDR3: CASSQRGSSGDSGGTQYF; DNA: TGCGCCAGCAGTCAGAGGGGATCTAGCGGGGATTCTGGGGGTACGCAGTATTTT
size: NA; D: NA; J: TRBJ2-7; V: TRBV11-3; CDR3: CASSLRDLSYEQYF; DNA: TGTGCCAGCAGCTTAAGGGACTTATCCTACGAGCAGTACTTC